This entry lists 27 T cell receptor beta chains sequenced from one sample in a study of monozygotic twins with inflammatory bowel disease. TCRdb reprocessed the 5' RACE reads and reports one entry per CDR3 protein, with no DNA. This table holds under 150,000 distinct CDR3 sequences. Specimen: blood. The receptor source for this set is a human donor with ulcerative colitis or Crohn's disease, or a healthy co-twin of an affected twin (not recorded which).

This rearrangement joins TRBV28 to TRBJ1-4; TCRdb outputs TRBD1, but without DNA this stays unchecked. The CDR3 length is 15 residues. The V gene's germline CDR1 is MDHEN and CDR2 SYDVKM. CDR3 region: CASSQIGGVEEKLFF. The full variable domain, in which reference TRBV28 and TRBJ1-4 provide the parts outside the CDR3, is DVKVTQSSRYLVKRTGEKVFLECVQDMDHENMFWYRQDPGLGLRLIYFSYDVKMKEKGDIPEGYSVSREKKERFSLILESASTNQTSMYLCASSQIGGVEEKLFFGSGTQLSVL.

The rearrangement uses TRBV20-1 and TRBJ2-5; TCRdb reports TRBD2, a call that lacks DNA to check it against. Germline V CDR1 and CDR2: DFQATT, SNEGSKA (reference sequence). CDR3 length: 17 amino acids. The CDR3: CSARTPGLAGTRGAQYF.

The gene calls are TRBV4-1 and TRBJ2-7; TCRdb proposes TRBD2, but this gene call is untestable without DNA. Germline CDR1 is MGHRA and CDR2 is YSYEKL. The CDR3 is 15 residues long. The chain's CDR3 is CASSQPGLDSYEQYF.

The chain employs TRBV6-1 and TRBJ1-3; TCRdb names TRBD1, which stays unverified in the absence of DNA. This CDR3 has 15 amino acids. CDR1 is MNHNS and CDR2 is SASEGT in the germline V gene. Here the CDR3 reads CASSRGQRGGNTIYF.

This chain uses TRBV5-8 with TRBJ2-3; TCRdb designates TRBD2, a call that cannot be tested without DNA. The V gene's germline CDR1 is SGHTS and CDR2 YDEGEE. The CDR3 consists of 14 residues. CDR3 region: CASSYRGGEDTQYF.

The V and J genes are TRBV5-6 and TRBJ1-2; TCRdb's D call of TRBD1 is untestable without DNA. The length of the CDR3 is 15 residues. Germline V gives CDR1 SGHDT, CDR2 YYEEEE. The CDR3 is CASTETGGFSYGYTF.

This chain's CDR3 is CASRRTGSYNEQFF. V is TRBV11-2 and J is TRBJ2-1; the D call from TCRdb, TRBD1, cannot be confirmed without DNA. The CDR3 sequence is 14 residues long. Germline V gene sequence: CDR1 SGHAT, CDR2 FQNNGV.

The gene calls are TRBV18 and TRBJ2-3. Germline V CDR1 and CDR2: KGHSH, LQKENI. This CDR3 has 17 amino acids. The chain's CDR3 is CASSPPGTATILDTQYF.

This CDR3 is CASSPAPSYEQYF. The gene calls are TRBV28 and TRBJ2-7. The germline gives CDR1 MDHEN, CDR2 SYDVKM. The CDR3 has 13 residues.

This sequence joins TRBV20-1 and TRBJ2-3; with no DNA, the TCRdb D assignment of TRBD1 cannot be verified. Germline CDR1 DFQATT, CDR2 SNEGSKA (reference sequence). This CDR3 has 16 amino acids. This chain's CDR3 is CSAVNTGTGSTDTQYF.

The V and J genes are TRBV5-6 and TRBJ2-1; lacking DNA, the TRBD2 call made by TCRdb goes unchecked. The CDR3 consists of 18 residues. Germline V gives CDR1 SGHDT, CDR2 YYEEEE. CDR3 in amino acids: CASSPGGILAGGLYEQFF. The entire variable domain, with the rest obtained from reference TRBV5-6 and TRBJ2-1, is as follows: DAGVTQSPTHLIKTRGQQVTLRCSPKSGHDTVSWYQQALGQGPQFIFQYYEEEERQRGNFPDRFSGHQFPNYSSELNVNALLLGDSALYLCASSPGGILAGGLYEQFFGPGTRLTVL.

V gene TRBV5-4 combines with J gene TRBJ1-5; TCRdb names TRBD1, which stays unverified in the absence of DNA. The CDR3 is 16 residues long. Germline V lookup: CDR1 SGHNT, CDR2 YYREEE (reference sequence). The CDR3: CASSHGTGKGNQPQHF.

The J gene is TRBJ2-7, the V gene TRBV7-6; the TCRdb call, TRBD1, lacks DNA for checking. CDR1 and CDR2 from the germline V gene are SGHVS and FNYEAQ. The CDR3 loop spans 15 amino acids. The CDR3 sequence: CASSSRTGFLYEQYF.

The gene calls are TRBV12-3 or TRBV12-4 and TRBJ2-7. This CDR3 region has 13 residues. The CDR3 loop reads CASSFGQSYEQYF.

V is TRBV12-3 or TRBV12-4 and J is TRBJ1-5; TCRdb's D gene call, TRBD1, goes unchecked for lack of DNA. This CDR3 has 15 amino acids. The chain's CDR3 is CASTIPRGSNQPQHF.

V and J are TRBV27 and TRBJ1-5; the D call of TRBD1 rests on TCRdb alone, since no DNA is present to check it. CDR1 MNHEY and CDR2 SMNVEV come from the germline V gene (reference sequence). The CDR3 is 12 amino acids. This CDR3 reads CASSGRQGPQHF.

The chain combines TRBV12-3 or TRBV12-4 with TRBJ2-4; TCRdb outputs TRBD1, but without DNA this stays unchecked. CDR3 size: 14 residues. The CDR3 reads CASRPQGAKNIQYF.

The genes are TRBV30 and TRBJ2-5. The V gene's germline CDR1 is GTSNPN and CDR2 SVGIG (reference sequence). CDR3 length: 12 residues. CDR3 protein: CAWSVHGETQYF. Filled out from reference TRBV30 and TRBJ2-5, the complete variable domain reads SQTIHQWPATLVQPVGSPLSLECTVEGTSNPNLYWYRQAAGRGLQLLFYSVGIGQISSEVPQNLSASRPQDRQFILSSKKLLLSDSGFYLCAWSVHGETQYFGPGTRLLVL.

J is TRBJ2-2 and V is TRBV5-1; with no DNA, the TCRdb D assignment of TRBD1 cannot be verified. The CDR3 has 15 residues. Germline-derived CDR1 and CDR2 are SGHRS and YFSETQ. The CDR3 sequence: CASITGTGSAGELFF.

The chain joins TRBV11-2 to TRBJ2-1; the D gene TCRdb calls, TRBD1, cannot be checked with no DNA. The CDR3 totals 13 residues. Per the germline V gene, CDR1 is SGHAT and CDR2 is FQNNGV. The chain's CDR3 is CASSEGNYNEQFF.

CDR3 amino acids: CASRQGTVETQYF. This chain connects TRBV5-6 to TRBJ2-5; without DNA, the TCRdb call of TRBD1 cannot be checked. CDR3 length: 13 amino acids. Per the germline V gene, CDR1 is SGHDT and CDR2 is YYEEEE.

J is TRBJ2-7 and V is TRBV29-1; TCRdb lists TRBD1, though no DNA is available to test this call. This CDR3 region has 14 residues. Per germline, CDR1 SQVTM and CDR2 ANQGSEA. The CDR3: CSAGWTGGNSEQYF.

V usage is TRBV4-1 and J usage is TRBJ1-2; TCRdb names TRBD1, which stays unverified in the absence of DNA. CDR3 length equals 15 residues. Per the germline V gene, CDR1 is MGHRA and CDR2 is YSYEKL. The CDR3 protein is CASSPLGQGGYGYTF.

The CDR3 protein is CASSLVGEDYYNEQFF. The V and J genes are TRBV5-6 and TRBJ2-1; TCRdb outputs TRBD2, but without DNA this stays unchecked. The germline V gene has CDR1 SGHDT and CDR2 YYEEEE. This CDR3 is 16 amino acids long.

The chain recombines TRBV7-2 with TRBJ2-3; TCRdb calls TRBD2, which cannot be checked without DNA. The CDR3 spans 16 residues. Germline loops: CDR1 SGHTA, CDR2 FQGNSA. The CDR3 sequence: CASSFGLAGSTDTQYF.

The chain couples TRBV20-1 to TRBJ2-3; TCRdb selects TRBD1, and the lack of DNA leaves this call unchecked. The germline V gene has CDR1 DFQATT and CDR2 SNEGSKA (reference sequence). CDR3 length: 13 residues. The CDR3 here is CSASRGRSDTQYF.

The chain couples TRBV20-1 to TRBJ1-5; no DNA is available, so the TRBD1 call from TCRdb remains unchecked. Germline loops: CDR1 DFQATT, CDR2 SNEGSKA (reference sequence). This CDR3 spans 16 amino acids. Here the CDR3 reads CSALDRVGGGNQPQHF.